One and the same sample provided the 25 T cell receptor beta chains below, sequenced in a study of T cell responses to AZD1222 COVID-19 vaccine. Using immunoSEQ multiplex PCR, the repertoire was profiled, and TCRdb retains in-frame clones only, with some absent. This table holds roughly 120,000 clones, more than 85% found once. The material sequenced was peripheral blood, taken on day 0 of AZD1222 vaccination. The receptor source for this set is an adult in good health.

J is TRBJ1-1 and V is TRBV28; TRBD1 is a possible D gene (6 bases). The length of the CDR3 is 13 residues. V lost 5 bases, J lost 4 bases, and 11 bases lay in between. CDR1 and CDR2 (germline): MDHEN, SYDVKM. DNA for the CDR3: TGTGCCAGCAGTCGCCGGGACATCACTGAAGCTTTCTTT. Protein: CASSRRDITEAFF.

The chain has TRBV5-1 and TRBJ2-1; TRBD2 matches 9 bases. There are 17 residues in the CDR3. The J segment lost 7 bases and the V segment lost 0 bases, leaving 11 bases of the junction unmatched. Germline-derived CDR1 and CDR2 are SGHRS and YFSETQ. The CDR3 sequence is CASSLGRRGGLWNEQFF. The CDR3 DNA sequence: TGCGCCAGCAGCTTGGGAAGGCGGGGGGGCCTGTGGAATGAGCAGTTCTTC.

The J gene is TRBJ1-4, the V gene TRBV11-3; TRBD1 agrees at 7 bases. The trim removed 4 bases at V and 0 bases at J, leaving 8 bases unmatched. The germline V gene has CDR1 SGHNT and CDR2 YENEEA. The CDR3 loop spans 17 amino acids. CDR3 bases: TGTGCCAGCAGCTCGGGACAGTTTGTTGCAACTAATGAAAAACTGTTTTTT. The encoded protein is CASSSGQFVATNEKLFF. Filled out from reference TRBV11-3 and TRBJ1-4, the complete variable domain reads EAGVVQSPRYKIIEKKQPVAFWCNPISGHNTLYWYLQNLGQGPELLIRYENEEAVDDSQLPKDRFSAERLKGVDSTLKIQPAELGDSAVYLCASSSGQFVATNEKLFFGSGTQLSVL.

This rearrangement joins TRBV27 to TRBJ1-4, with D perhaps matching TRBD1 (6 bases). Germline V gene lookup returns CDR1 MNHEY and CDR2 SMNVEV (reference sequence). The CDR3 length is 14 residues. The ends were cut back, 5 bases at V and 3 bases at J, with 10 bases in the middle. The CDR3 coding sequence is TGTGCCAGCAGTAAGAACAGGGCTAATGAAAAACTGTTTTTT. It encodes CASSKNRANEKLFF.

V usage is TRBV12-3 or TRBV12-4 and J usage is TRBJ1-2; perhaps TRBD1 as D (6 bases). This CDR3 has 12 residues. The V gene lost 3 bases and the J gene lost 6 bases, with 8 bases spanning the gap. CDR3 nucleotides: TGTGCCAGCAGTTTTAGGACAGATGGCTACACCTTC. This encodes CASSFRTDGYTF.

This chain joins TRBV7-2 and TRBJ2-2, with 9 positions matching TRBD2. Germline values: CDR1 SGHTA, CDR2 FQGNSA. The CDR3 spans 15 residues. V lost 8 bases to trimming and J lost 4 bases; unmatched junction nucleotides: 8. Written as DNA, the CDR3 is TGTGCCAGCGGTGCTAGCGGGGTAGGCACCGGGGAGCTGTTTTTT. Protein sequence: CASGASGVGTGELFF.

This chain joins TRBV24-1 and TRBJ2-2; TRBD1 agrees at 12 bases. The CDR3 covers 17 residues. Trimming at V came to 4 bases and at J to 7 bases, leaving 9 bases not matched to a gene. Germline CDR1 KGHDR, CDR2 SFDVKD. CDR3 protein: CATSDSGQGALGGELFF. For the CDR3, the DNA is TGTGCCACCAGTGACTCGGGACAGGGGGCGCTTGGCGGGGAGCTGTTTTTT.

This clone was detected only a few times. The V gene is TRBV18, the J gene TRBJ1-1; the D is unclear. This CDR3 is built from 12 residues. Germline CDR1 and CDR2: KGHSH and LQKENI. Trimming cost V 5 bases and J 8 bases, with 12 bases left between them. This CDR3 is CASSRLGSEAFF. Here the CDR3 DNA reads TGTGCCAGCTCAAGGCTTGGATCGGAAGCTTTCTTT. Together with reference TRBV18 and TRBJ1-1, the CDR3 gives the full variable domain: NAGVMQNPRHLVRRRGQEARLRCSPMKGHSHVYWYRQLPEEGLKFMVYLQKENIIDESGMPKERFSAEFPKEGPSILRIQQVVRGDSAAYFCASSRLGSEAFFGQGTRLTVV.

The rearrangement links TRBV3-1 (or the pseudogene TRBV3-2) to TRBJ1-3; D is possibly TRBD1 (5 bases). Germline CDR1 and CDR2: LGHDT and YNNKEL (reference sequence). Trimming stripped 4 bases from V and 0 bases from J, with 13 bases between. This CDR3 has 16 residues. CDR3 sequence reads: CASSRGAQASGNTIYF. Written as DNA, the CDR3 is TGTGCCAGCAGCCGCGGGGCACAGGCCTCTGGAAACACCATATATTTT.

The CDR3 spells CASSEYGLANTGELFF. Here the CDR3 DNA reads TGTGCCAGCAGTGAATACGGACTAGCGAACACCGGGGAGCTGTTTTTT. The rearrangement uses TRBV2 and TRBJ2-2; TRBD2 matches 7 bases. Trimming at V came to 2 bases and at J to 0 bases, leaving 3 bases not matched to a gene. Looked up from germline, CDR1 is SNHLY and CDR2 is FYNNEI. The CDR3 sequence is 16 residues long. The full variable domain, with the rest looked up from reference TRBV2 and TRBJ2-2, is EPEVTQTPSHQVTQMGQEVILRCVPISNHLYFYWYRQILGQKVEFLVSFYNNEISEKSEIFDDQFSVERPDGSNFTLKIRSTKLEDSAMYFCASSEYGLANTGELFFGEGSRLTVL.

The chain employs TRBV7-8 and TRBJ2-7; TRBD1 matches 9 bases. The CDR3 is made up of 16 amino acids. Trimming at V came to 6 bases and at J to 0 bases, leaving 9 bases not matched to a gene. Germline CDR1 is SGHVS and CDR2 is FQNEAQ. The CDR3 bases are TGTGCCAGCAGTCCCGGACAGGGGCTAACCTCCTACGAGCAGTACTTC. Translation: CASSPGQGLTSYEQYF.

In its sample, this clone was seen once. The rearrangement links TRBV6-5 to TRBJ1-2; D is unclear. CDR1 and CDR2 (germline): MNHEY, SVGAGI. There are 11 residues in the CDR3. Trimming left V 6 bases short and J 6 bases short, with 8 bases between. CDR3 sequence (DNA): TGTGCCAGCAGCCGACGGGATGGCTACACCTTC. Its translation is CASSRRDGYTF.

This clone was detected only a few times. The chain couples TRBV5-1 to TRBJ2-5; D possibly corresponds to TRBD1 (5 bases). Germline CDR1 is SGHRS and CDR2 is YFSETQ. The CDR3 totals 14 residues. Trimming took off 7 bases at V and 5 bases at J, with 18 bases between the two ends. The CDR3 DNA reads TGCGCCAGCTCGCCCAGGCAGGGCGGCGAGACCCAGTACTTC. It encodes CASSPRQGGETQYF.

This chain joins TRBV11-3 and TRBJ2-7, with a possible D match to TRBD2 (5 bases). There are 14 residues in the CDR3. Trimming took 1 base from V and 4 from J, leaving 11 bases between them. Looked up from germline, CDR1 is SGHNT and CDR2 is YENEEA. Here the CDR3 DNA reads TGTGCCAGCAGCTTAGGCGGACTGGCTTACGAGCAGTACTTC. Protein sequence: CASSLGGLAYEQYF.

This rearrangement joins TRBV6-2 or TRBV6-3 to TRBJ2-7; 7 positions agree with TRBD1. CDR1 is MNHEY and CDR2 is SVGEGT in the germline V gene. Losses at the gene ends were 5 bases for V and 2 bases for J; bases not matched to a gene: 9. This CDR3 is built from 15 residues. The CDR3: CASSTTGVGTYEQYF. CDR3 nucleotide sequence: TGTGCCAGCAGTACCACAGGGGTAGGGACCTACGAGCAGTACTTC.

The chain recombines TRBV11-3 with TRBJ1-1; D unclear. V gave up 2 bases and J gave up 1 base, with 11 bases separating them. CDR3 length equals 15 residues. Germline V gives CDR1 SGHNT, CDR2 YENEEA. The CDR3 reads CASSLLTLGNTEAFF. In DNA, the CDR3 is TGTGCCAGCAGCTTATTGACCCTGGGGAACACTGAAGCTTTCTTT.

The CDR3 coding sequence is TGTGCCATCAGTGAGCAGGGGAGCGAGACCCAGTACTTC. Protein sequence: CAISEQGSETQYF. This chain joins TRBV10-3 and TRBJ2-5; tentatively, D is TRBD1 (6 bases). V lost 2 bases, J lost 5 bases, and 9 bases lay in between. CDR1 is ENHRY, CDR2 SYGVKD, per germline. The CDR3 has 13 amino acids.

The J gene is TRBJ2-5, the V gene TRBV4-1; D remains ambiguous. This CDR3 has 13 residues. CDR1 is MGHRA, CDR2 YSYEKL, per germline. With 1 base removed from V and 0 bases from J, the gap between germline ends came to 3 bases. CDR3 sequence: CASSQVHQETQYF. CDR3 in DNA: TGCGCCAGCAGCCAAGTTCACCAAGAGACCCAGTACTTC.

The rearrangement uses TRBV18 and TRBJ2-3; 7 bases fit TRBD1. Germline lookup yields CDR1 KGHSH and CDR2 LQKENI. Trimming at V came to 6 bases and at J to 1 base, leaving 7 bases not matched to a gene. The CDR3 extends over 15 amino acids. CDR3 bases: TGTGCCAGCTCGATTCGACAGGGTGGCACAGATACGCAGTATTTT. It encodes CASSIRQGGTDTQYF.

This rearrangement joins TRBV5-6 to TRBJ1-2; tentatively, D is TRBD1 (5 bases). The CDR3 is made up of 15 amino acids. CDR1 is SGHDT and CDR2 is YYEEEE in the germline V gene. V lost 0 bases, J lost 2 bases, and 11 bases lay in between. The CDR3 is CASSLAAGENYGYTF. CDR3 in DNA: TGTGCCAGCAGCTTGGCCGCGGGGGAGAACTATGGCTACACCTTC.

The chain joins TRBV4-1 to TRBJ2-3, with 16 bases aligning to TRBD2. Germline V gene lookup returns CDR1 MGHRA and CDR2 YSYEKL. J gave up 1 base and V 3 bases, and 7 bases lay outside the gene matches. The CDR3 extends over 19 amino acids. Here the CDR3 reads CASSQGTSGGAVGTDTQYF. The CDR3 DNA is TGCGCCAGCAGCCAGGGGACTAGCGGGGGGGCCGTCGGCACAGATACGCAGTATTTT.

The rearrangement uses TRBV5-8 and TRBJ1-1; D might be TRBD1 (6 bases). Trimming stripped 2 bases from V and 8 bases from J, with 13 bases between. Looked up from germline, CDR1 is SGHTS and CDR2 is YDEGEE. The CDR3 sequence is 13 residues long. The CDR3 spells CASSLSGVKEAFF. The CDR3 nucleotides are TGTGCCAGCAGCTTATCAGGGGTAAAAGAAGCTTTCTTT.

This clone was recorded once. This chain links TRBV2 with TRBJ2-5; 10 positions match TRBD1. The V and J ends lost 7 bases and 2 bases, in that order; junction bases with no gene match: 10. The CDR3 runs 16 residues. From germline, CDR1 is SNHLY and CDR2 FYNNEI. The CDR3 DNA reads TGTGCCAGCAATGCCCCCGGGACAGGGGCTCAAGAGACCCAGTACTTC. The encoded protein is CASNAPGTGAQETQYF.

The count of this clone is one. The chain is built from TRBV6-9 and TRBJ1-1, with D uncertain. Between the trimmed V and J ends, which lost 7 bases and 4 bases, there was a span of 13 bases. The CDR3 has 13 residues. Germline assignment: CDR1 MNHGY and CDR2 SVAAGI. The chain's CDR3 is CASTVSGSTEAFF. The DNA of the CDR3 is TGTGCCAGCACGGTGAGCGGGAGCACTGAAGCTTTCTTT.

The V call is TRBV11-2, the J call TRBJ1-1; D is perhaps TRBD1 (6 bases). Germline loops: CDR1 SGHAT, CDR2 FQNNGV. The CDR3 length is 14 residues. The germline V and J ends were trimmed by 5 bases and 3 bases, with 13 bases remaining between them. The CDR3 DNA reads TGTGCCAGCAGCCAGGGGATTGAATACACTGAAGCTTTCTTT. Amino acids: CASSQGIEYTEAFF.